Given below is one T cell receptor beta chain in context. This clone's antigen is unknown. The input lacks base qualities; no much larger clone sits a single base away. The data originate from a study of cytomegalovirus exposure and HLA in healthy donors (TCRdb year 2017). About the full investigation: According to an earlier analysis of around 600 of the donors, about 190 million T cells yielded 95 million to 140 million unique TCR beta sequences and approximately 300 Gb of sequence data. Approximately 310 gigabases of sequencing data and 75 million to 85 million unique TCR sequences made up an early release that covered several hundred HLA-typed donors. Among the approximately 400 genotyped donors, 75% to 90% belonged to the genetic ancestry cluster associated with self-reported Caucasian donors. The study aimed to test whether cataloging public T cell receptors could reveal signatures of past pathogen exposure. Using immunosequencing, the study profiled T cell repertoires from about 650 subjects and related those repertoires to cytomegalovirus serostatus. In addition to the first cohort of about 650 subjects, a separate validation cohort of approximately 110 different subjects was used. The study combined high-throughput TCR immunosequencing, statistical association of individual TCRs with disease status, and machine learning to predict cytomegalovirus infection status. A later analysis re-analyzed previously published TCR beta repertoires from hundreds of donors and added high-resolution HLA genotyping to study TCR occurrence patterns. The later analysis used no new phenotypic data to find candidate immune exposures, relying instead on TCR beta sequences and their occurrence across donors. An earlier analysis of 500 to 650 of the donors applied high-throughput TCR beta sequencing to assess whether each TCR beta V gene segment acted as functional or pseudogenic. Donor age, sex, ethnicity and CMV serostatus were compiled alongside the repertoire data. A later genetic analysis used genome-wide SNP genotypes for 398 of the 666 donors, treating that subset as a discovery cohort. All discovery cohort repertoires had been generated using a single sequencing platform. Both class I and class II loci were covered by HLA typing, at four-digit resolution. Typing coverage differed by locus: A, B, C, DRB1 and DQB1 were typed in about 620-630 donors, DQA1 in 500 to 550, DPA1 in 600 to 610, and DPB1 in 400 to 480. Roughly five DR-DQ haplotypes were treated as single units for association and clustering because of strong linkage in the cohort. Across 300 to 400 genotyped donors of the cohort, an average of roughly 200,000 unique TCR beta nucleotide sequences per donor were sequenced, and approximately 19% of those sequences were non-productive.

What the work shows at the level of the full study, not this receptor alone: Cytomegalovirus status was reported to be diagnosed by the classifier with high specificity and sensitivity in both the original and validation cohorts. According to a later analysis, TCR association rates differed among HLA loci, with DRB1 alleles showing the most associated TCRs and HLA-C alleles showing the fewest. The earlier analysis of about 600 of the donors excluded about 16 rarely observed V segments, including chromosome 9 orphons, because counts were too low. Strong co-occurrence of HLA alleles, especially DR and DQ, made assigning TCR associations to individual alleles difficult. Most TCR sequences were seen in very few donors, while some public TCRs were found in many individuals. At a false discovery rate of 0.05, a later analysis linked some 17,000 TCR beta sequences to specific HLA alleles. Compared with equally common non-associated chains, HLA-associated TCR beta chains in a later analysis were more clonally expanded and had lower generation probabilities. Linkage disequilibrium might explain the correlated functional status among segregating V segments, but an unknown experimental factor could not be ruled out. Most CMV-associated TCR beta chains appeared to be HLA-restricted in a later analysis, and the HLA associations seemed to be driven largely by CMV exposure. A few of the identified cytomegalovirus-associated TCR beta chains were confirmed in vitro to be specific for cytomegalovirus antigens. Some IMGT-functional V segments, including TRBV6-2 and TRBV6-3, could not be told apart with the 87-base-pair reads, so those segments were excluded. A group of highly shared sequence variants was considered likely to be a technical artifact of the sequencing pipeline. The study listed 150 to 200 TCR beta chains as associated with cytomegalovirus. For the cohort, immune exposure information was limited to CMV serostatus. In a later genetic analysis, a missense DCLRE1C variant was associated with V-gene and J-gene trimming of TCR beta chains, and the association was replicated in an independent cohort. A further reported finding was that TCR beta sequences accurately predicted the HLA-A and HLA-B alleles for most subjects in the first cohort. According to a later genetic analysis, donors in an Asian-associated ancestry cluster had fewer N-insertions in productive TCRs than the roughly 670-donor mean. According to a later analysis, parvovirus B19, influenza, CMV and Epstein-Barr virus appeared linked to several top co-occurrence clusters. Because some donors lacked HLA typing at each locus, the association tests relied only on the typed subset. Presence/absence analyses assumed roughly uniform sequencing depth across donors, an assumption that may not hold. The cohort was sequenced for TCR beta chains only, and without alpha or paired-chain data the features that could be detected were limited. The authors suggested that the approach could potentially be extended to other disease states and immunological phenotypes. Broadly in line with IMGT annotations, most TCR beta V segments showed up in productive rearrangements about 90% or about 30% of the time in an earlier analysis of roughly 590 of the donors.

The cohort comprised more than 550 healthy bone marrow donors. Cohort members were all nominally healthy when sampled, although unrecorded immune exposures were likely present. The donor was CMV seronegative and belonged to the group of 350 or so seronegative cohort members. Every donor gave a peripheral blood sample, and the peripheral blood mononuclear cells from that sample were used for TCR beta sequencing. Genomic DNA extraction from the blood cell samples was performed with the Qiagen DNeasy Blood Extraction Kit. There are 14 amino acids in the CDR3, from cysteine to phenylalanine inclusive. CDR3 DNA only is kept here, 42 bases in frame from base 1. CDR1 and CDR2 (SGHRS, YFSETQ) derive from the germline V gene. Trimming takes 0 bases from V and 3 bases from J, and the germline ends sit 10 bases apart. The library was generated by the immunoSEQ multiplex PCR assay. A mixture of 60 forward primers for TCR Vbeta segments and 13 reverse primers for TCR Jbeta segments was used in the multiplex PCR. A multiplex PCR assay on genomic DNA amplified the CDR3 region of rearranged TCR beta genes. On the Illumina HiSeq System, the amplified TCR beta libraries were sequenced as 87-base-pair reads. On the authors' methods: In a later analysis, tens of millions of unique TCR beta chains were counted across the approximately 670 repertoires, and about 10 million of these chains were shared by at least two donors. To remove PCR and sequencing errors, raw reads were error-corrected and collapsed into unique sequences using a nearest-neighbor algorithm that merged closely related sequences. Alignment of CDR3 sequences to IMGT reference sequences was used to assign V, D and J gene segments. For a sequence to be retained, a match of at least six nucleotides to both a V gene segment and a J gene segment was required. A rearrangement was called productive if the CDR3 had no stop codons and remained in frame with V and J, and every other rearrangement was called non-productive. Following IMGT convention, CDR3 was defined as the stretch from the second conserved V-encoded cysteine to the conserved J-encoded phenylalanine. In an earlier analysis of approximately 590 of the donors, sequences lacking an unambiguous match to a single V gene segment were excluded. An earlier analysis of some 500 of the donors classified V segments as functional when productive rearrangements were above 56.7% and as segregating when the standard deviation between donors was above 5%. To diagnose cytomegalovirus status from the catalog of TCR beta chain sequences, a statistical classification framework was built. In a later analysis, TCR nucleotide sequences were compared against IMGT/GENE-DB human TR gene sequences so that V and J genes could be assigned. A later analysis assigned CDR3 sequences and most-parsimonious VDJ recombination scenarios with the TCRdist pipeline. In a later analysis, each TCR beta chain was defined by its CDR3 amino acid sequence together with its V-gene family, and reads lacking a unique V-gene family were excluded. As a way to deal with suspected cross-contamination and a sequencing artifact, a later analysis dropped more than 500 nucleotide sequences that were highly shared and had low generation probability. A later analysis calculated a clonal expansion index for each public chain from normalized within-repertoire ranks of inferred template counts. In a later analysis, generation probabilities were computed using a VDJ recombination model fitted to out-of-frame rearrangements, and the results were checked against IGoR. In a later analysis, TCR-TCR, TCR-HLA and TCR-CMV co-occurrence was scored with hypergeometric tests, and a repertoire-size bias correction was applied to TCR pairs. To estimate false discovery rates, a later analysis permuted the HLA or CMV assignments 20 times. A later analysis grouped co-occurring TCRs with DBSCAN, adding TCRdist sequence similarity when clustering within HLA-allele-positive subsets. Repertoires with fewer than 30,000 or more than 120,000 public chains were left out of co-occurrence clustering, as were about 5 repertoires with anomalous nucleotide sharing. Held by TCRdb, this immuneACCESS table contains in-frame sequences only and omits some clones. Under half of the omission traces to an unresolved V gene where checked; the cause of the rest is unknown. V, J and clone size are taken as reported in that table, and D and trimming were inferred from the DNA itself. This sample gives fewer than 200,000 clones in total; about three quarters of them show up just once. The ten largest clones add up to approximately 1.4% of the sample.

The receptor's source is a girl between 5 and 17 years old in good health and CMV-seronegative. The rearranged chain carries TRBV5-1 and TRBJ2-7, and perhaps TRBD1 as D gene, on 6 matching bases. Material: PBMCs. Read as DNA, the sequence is TGCGCCAGCAGCTTGGCTGGACAGAACTACGAGCAGTACTTC. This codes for CASSLAGQNYEQYF. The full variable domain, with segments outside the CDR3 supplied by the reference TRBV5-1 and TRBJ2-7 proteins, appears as KAGVTQTPRYLIKTRGQQVTLSCSPISGHRSVSWYQQTPGQGLQFLFEYFSETQRNKGNFPGRFSGRQFSNSRSEMNVSTLELGDSALYLCASSLAGQNYEQYFGPGTRLTVT.